This is a list of T cell receptor beta chains from one sample in a study of T-cell reconstitution after alpha-beta-depleted transplantation in children. Using its own MiXCR run on the PCR reads, TCRdb lists one record per CDR3 protein. The sample has 330,000 or so distinct CDR3 sequences; around 10% are singletons. The sample here was PBMCs, taken before TCRalphabeta/CD19-depleted stem cell transplant. Receptors originate from a boy under two years old with acute myeloid leukemia, due to receive a stem cell transplant. Both conserved end residues are part of each CDR3. D genes are given only for firm matches. Not all rows give a size; the values are once, few, many and, for expanded clones, a class.

CDR3nt: TGTGCCAGCAGCTTCACTAGCGGGAACCGCGCAGATACGCAGTATTTT
CDR3aa: CASSFTSGNRADTQYF
j_gene: TRBJ2-3
d_gene: TRBD2
v_gene: TRBV6-5
abundance: many

CDR3nt: TGTGCCAGCAGTCCCCATCGTGAATCGCAGTATTTT
CDR3aa: CASSPHRESQYF
j_gene: TRBJ2-3
d_gene: .
v_gene: TRBV12-3/TRBV12-4
abundance: many

CDR3nt: TGTGCCAGCAGCTTAGTCACATACACAGATACGCAGTATTTT
CDR3aa: CASSLVTYTDTQYF
j_gene: TRBJ2-3
d_gene: .
v_gene: TRBV7-9
abundance: .

CDR3nt: TGTGCCAGCAGGCCCCCGGATAGTCGGAGGGAGTTCTTC
CDR3aa: CASRPPDSRREFF
j_gene: TRBJ2-1
d_gene: .
v_gene: TRBV28
abundance: .

CDR3nt: TGCGCCAGCAGCCGACGGGGCGAAAAACTGTTTTTT
CDR3aa: CASSRRGEKLFF
j_gene: TRBJ1-4
d_gene: .
v_gene: TRBV4-1
abundance: many

CDR3nt: TGCAGTGCTAGAGATCGTAGTTTTAGCGGGAGCTACAATGAGCAGTTCTTC
CDR3aa: CSARDRSFSGSYNEQFF
j_gene: TRBJ2-1
d_gene: TRBD2
v_gene: TRBV20-1
abundance: .

CDR3nt: TGCGCCAGCAGCCCGGGACTATACCAAGAGACCCAGTACTTC
CDR3aa: CASSPGLYQETQYF
j_gene: TRBJ2-5
d_gene: TRBD2
v_gene: TRBV5-1
abundance: many

CDR3nt: TGCGCCAGCAGCTTAGGTCTCGGGGGGAATTTCTTC
CDR3aa: CASSLGLGGNFF
j_gene: TRBJ2-1
d_gene: TRBD2
v_gene: TRBV5-1
abundance: many

CDR3nt: TGCAGTGCACGGACAGGGGGCGTCGCGGCCCTCTGGGAGATCAATGAGCAGTTCTTC
CDR3aa: CSARTGGVAALWEINEQFF
j_gene: TRBJ2-1
d_gene: TRBD1
v_gene: TRBV20-1
abundance: .

CDR3nt: TGTGCCAGCAGCCTACGGGACCGCTCTAACTATGGCTACACCTTC
CDR3aa: CASSLRDRSNYGYTF
j_gene: TRBJ1-2
d_gene: .
v_gene: TRBV21-1
abundance: many

CDR3nt: TGTGCCAGCAGCTTAGCGGGGGGGACGGGGAGCCAGCCCCAGCATTTT
CDR3aa: CASSLAGGTGSQPQHF
j_gene: TRBJ1-5
d_gene: .
v_gene: TRBV7-6
abundance: many

CDR3nt: TGTGCCAGCAGCCTTGGGACAGGTCCCCGTTGGGGGTACTTC
CDR3aa: CASSLGTGPRWGYF
j_gene: TRBJ2-7
d_gene: TRBD1
v_gene: TRBV5-6
abundance: .

CDR3nt: TGCAGTGCTAGAGATTGGAGGGGTAGCCCTTACGAGCAGTACTTC
CDR3aa: CSARDWRGSPYEQYF
j_gene: TRBJ2-7
d_gene: .
v_gene: TRBV20-1
abundance: few

CDR3nt: TGCAGCGTTGTGGACCTCCGGGACAGGCAATACTACAATGAGCAGTTCTTC
CDR3aa: CSVVDLRDRQYYNEQFF
j_gene: TRBJ2-1
d_gene: TRBD1
v_gene: TRBV29-1
abundance: .

CDR3nt: TGTGCCAGCAGCTTGTCCAGGGGGGACACCGGGGAGCTGTTTTTT
CDR3aa: CASSLSRGDTGELFF
j_gene: TRBJ2-2
d_gene: .
v_gene: TRBV7-2
abundance: many

CDR3nt: TGCAGCGTTGAAGGAGGGCTAGCGGGAGAGGGAGAGACCCAGTACTTC
CDR3aa: CSVEGGLAGEGETQYF
j_gene: TRBJ2-5
d_gene: TRBD2
v_gene: TRBV29-1
abundance: .

CDR3nt: TGTGCCAGCAGTGAGTTGGGGGGATTAACTGAAGCTTTCTTT
CDR3aa: CASSELGGLTEAFF
j_gene: TRBJ1-1
d_gene: .
v_gene: TRBV25-1
abundance: .

CDR3nt: TGCGCCAGCAGCCAAGTCGCAGGGGCCTCCTACGAGCAGTACTTC
CDR3aa: CASSQVAGASYEQYF
j_gene: TRBJ2-7
d_gene: .
v_gene: TRBV4-3
abundance: many

CDR3nt: TGCGCCAGCAGCCAAGTTTCGAGAGCAGGCGAAAAACTGTTTTTT
CDR3aa: CASSQVSRAGEKLFF
j_gene: TRBJ1-4
d_gene: .
v_gene: TRBV4-3
abundance: many

CDR3nt: TGTGCCAGCAGCCCCACCAGGGACGGGGGCTACGAGCAGTACTTC
CDR3aa: CASSPTRDGGYEQYF
j_gene: TRBJ2-7
d_gene: .
v_gene: TRBV9
abundance: .

CDR3nt: TGTGCCAGCAGACAACAGGGGGAGGTCGTCACCGGGGAGCTGTTTTTT
CDR3aa: CASRQQGEVVTGELFF
j_gene: TRBJ2-2
d_gene: TRBD1
v_gene: TRBV12-3/TRBV12-4
abundance: many

CDR3nt: TGTGCCACCAGCAGAGGAGGGGCGGGAGACACTGAAGCTTTCTTT
CDR3aa: CATSRGGAGDTEAFF
j_gene: TRBJ1-1
d_gene: .
v_gene: TRBV15
abundance: many

CDR3nt: TGTGCCAGCAGCTTGAGAGGGGGCGAAACCTACGAGCAGTACTTC
CDR3aa: CASSLRGGETYEQYF
j_gene: TRBJ2-7
d_gene: TRBD1
v_gene: TRBV11-2
abundance: few

CDR3nt: TGTGCCAGCAGTCCAACAGGGCGGACTGAAGCTTTCTTT
CDR3aa: CASSPTGRTEAFF
j_gene: TRBJ1-1
d_gene: .
v_gene: TRBV12-3/TRBV12-4
abundance: many